This passage covers 3 T cell receptor beta chains from one sample sequenced in a study of human T cells and chemical hapten exposure. Noted time point: patch test 2, 6 weeks after DPC sensitization. Treatment noted: therapeutic diphenylcyclopropenone sensitization with weekly scalp DPC. TCRdb re-called the RACE reads through MiXCR, storing one row per CDR3 protein. Of more than 75,000 distinct CDR3 sequences listed, 9% to 9.5% were seen once; the top ten hold about 2%. The specimen was whole blood, collected in connection with sensitization to the hapten diphenylcyclopropenone (DPC). The receptors were gathered from a woman aged 40 to 50 with alopecia areata. Some clones in this sample may be carry-over from other donors' samples.

This clonotype was detected ten times or more. The V and J genes are TRBV7-8 and TRBJ1-2, with D tentatively TRBD1 (6 bases). The germline gives CDR1 SGHVS, CDR2 FQNEAQ. The CDR3 is 12 residues long. V was clipped by 4 bases and J by 3 bases, with 6 bases between them. The CDR3 DNA follows: TGTGCCAGCAGCTACAGGGACTATGGCTACACCTTC. Amino acids: CASSYRDYGYTF. Variable domain in full (rest from reference TRBV7-8 and TRBJ1-2): GAGVSQSPRYKVAKRGQDVALRCDPISGHVSLFWYQQALGQGPEFLTYFQNEAQLDKSGLPSDRFFAERPEGSVSTLKIQRTQQEDSAVYLCASSYRDYGYTFGSGTRLTVV.

The V gene is TRBV9, the J gene TRBJ2-3, with 8 positions matching TRBD2. Trimming took 0 bases from V and 6 from J; bases not matched to a gene: 9. From germline, CDR1 is SGDLS and CDR2 YYNGEE. This CDR3 spans 16 amino acids. Here the CDR3 DNA reads TGTGCCAGCAGCGTAGCGTCTAGCGGGTTAGTGGATACGCAGTATTTT. This translates into CASSVASSGLVDTQYF.

This clonotype was counted many times. J is TRBJ1-5 and V is TRBV2, with D unclear. Germline V gene data show CDR1 as SNHLY and CDR2 as FYNNEI. The CDR3 is made up of 14 amino acids. V was trimmed by 4 bases and J by 0 bases, leaving 7 bases between them. Here the CDR3 DNA reads TGTGCCAGCAGTGGGAGATATAGCAATCAGCCCCAGCATTTT. Protein product: CASSGRYSNQPQHF.